This TCR beta chain was sequenced during a study of cytomegalovirus exposure and HLA in healthy donors. Whole-study results and caveats: The study labeled fewer than 200 TCR beta chains cytomegalovirus-associated. HLA alleles showed associations with approximately 15,000 TCR beta sequences in a later analysis, at a 0.05 false discovery rate.

The germline V gene encodes CDR1 SEHNR and CDR2 FQNEAQ (reference sequence). The CDR3 is 14 amino acids. After removal of 5 bases from V and 5 bases from J, the junction contained 5 bases not matched to a gene. A note on this clone: Its specificity is unknown. Other DNA sequences of this sample code for an identical CDR3.

The PCR made use of 60 Vbeta and 13 Jbeta primers. Clones were read by immunoSEQ multiplex PCR, and TCRdb kept only the in-frame ones, dropping some. The sample data list some 120,000 clones. This chain connects TRBV7-9 to TRBJ2-5; 10 bases match TRBD1. The specimen sequenced was PBMCs. The TCR sequence derives from a young man in good health and CMV-seronegative. CDR3 amino acids: CASSRTGGGETQYF. The CDR3 region has the DNA TGTGCCAGCAGCCGGACAGGGGGAGGGGAGACCCAGTACTTC.